The clone carrying this T cell receptor beta chain was recorded once. As yet, its antigen is unknown. This specimen belongs to a study of OX40 agonist ivuxolimab in advanced cancers. Regarding the study as a whole: Within 6 weeks, CD4+ and CD8+ blood T cells expanded clonally at 0.1 to 3.0 mg/kg.

Clones were sequenced by immunoSEQ multiplex PCR, and TCRdb holds only the in-frame ones, with some missing. The data hold tens of thousands of clones, with around 84% observed a single time. The V end lost 3 bases, the J end lost 0 bases, and 14 bases lay between the germline ends. The germline gives CDR1 LNHDA, CDR2 SQIVND (reference sequence). The CDR3 length is 16 residues. V is TRBV19 and J is TRBJ1-2, with D possibly TRBD1 on 5 matching bases. The TCR comes from an adult with an advanced solid tumor such as melanoma, head and neck, liver or kidney cancer. Specimen: CD4+ or CD8+ T cells sorted from blood, collected in a trial of the OX40 agonist ivuxolimab. For the CDR3, the DNA is TGTGCCAGTAGTATGACGCCCCCGGACACTAACTATGGCTACACCTTC. As protein: CASSMTPPDTNYGYTF. Looking up the rest from reference TRBV19 and TRBJ1-2 gives the full variable domain: DGGITQSPKYLFRKEGQNVTLSCEQNLNHDAMYWYRQDPGQGLRLIYYSQIVNDFQKGDIAEGYSVSREKKESFPLTVTSAQKNPTAFYLCASSMTPPDTNYGYTFGSGTRLTVV.